This T cell receptor beta chain was recovered during a study of cytotoxic CD8 clonotypes in ibrutinib-treated CLL. Turning to the study itself: Among responders, around 25 were partial and 2 complete; after median about 72 months, around 14 stayed remitted and around twelve progressed.

Trimming took off 4 bases at V and 4 bases at J, with 25 bases between the two ends. The CDR3 sequence is 18 residues long. Germline CDR1 SGDLS, CDR2 YYNGEE. A 1 in 200,000 to 1 in 1 million T cell depth was the sequencing target. Method: immunoSEQ multiplex PCR; TCRdb's copy keeps in-frame clones and lacks some. The table includes approximately 300,000 clones, about 80% detected once. The chain has TRBV9 and TRBJ2-3; possibly TRBD1 or TRBD2 for D (6 bases each). The source is a human donor with chronic lymphocytic leukemia. Source: PBMCs, taken before ibrutinib treatment. CDR3 sequence: CASSPLGGTLLGADTQYF. The CDR3 nucleotides are TGTGCCAGCAGCCCACTAGGCGGGACACTTCTTGGGGCAGATACGCAGTATTTT.